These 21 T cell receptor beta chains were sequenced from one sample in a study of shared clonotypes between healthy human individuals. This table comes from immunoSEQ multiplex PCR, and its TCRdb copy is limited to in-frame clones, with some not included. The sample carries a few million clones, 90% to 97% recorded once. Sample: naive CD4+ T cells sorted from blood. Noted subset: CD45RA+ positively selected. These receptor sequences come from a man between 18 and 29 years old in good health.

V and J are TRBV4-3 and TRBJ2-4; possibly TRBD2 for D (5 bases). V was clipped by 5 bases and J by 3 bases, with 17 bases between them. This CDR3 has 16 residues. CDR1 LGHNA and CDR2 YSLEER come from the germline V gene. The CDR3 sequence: CASSDRGILGKNIQYF. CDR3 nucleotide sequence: TGCGCCAGCAGCGACCGAGGGATATTGGGCAAAAACATTCAGTACTTC.

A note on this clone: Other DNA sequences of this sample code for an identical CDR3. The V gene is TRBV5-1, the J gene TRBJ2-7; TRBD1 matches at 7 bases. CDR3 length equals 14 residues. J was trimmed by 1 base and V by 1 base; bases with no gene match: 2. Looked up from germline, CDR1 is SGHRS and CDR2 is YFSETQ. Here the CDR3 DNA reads TGCGCCAGCAGCTTGACAGGGGATTCCTACGAGCAGTACTTC. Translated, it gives CASSLTGDSYEQYF.

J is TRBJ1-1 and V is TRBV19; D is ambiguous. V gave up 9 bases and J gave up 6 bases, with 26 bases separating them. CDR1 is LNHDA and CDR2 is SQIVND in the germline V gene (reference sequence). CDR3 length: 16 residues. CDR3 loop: CASPPRATGQLAEAFF. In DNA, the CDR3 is TGTGCCAGCCCACCCCGGGCAACGGGCCAACTCGCTGAAGCTTTCTTT.

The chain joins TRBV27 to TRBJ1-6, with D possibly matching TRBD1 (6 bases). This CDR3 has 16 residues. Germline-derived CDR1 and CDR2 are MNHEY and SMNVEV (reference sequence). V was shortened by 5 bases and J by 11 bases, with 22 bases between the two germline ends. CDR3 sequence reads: CASSPQADSWRAPLHF. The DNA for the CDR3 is TGTGCCAGCAGTCCCCAGGCGGACAGTTGGAGGGCACCCCTCCACTTT.

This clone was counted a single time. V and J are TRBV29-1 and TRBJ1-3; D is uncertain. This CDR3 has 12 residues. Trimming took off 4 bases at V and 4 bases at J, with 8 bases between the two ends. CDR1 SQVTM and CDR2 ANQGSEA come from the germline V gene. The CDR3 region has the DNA TGCAGCGTTGGGGCTTCCGGAAACACCATATATTTT. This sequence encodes CSVGASGNTIYF. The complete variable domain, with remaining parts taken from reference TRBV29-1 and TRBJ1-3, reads SAVISQKPSRDICQRGTSLTIQCQVDSQVTMMFWYRQQPGQSLTLIATANQGSEATYESGFVIDKFPISRPNLTFSTLTVSNMSPEDSSIYLCSVGASGNTIYFGEGSWLTVV.

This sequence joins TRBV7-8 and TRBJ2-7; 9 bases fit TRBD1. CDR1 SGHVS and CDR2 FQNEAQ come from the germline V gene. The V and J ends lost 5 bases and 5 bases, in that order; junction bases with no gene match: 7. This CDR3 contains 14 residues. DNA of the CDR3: TGTGCCAGCAGCCTCGACAGGGGGTTAAACGAGCAGTACTTC. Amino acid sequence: CASSLDRGLNEQYF.

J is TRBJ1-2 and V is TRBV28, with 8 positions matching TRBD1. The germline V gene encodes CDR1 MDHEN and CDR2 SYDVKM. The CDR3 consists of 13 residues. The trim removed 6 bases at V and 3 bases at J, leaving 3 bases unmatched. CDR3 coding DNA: TGTGCCAGCAGGCGGACAGGGCACTATGGCTACACCTTC. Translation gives CASRRTGHYGYTF.

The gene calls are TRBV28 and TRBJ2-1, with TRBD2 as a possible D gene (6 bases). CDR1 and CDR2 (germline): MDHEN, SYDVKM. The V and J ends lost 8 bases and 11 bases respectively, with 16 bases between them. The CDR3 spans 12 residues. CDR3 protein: CASGQTSQKQFF. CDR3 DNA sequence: TGTGCCAGCGGCCAGACTAGTCAAAAGCAGTTCTTC.

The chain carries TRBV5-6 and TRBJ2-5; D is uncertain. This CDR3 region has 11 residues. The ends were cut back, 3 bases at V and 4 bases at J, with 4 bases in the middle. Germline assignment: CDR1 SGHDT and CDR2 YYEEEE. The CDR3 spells CASSYAETQYF. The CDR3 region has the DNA TGTGCCAGCAGCTATGCAGAGACCCAGTACTTC.

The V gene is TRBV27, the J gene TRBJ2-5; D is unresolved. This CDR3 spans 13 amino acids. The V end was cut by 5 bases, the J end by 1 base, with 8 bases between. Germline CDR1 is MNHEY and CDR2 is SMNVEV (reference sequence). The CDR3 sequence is CASSGVIQETQYF. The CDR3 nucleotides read TGTGCCAGCAGTGGGGTCATCCAAGAGACCCAGTACTTC.

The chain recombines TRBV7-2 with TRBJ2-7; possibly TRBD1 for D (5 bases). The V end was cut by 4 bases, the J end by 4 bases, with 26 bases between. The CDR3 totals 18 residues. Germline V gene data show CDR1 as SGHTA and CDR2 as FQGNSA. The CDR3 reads CASSSDRPTPTATYEQYF. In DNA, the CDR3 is TGTGCCAGCAGCTCGGATAGGCCTACGCCGACAGCTACTTACGAGCAGTACTTC. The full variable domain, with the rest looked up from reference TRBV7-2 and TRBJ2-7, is GAGVSQSPSNKVTEKGKDVELRCDPISGHTALYWYRQSLGQGLEFLIYFQGNSAPDKSGLPSDRFSAERTGGSVSTLTIQRTQQEDSAVYLCASSSDRPTPTATYEQYFGPGTRLTVT.

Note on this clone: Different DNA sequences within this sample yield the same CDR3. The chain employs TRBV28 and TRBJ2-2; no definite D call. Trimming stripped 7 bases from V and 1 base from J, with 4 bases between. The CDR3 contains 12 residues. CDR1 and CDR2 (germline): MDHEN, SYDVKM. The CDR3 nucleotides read TGTGCCAGCAACAGGAACACCGGGGAGCTGTTTTTT. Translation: CASNRNTGELFF.

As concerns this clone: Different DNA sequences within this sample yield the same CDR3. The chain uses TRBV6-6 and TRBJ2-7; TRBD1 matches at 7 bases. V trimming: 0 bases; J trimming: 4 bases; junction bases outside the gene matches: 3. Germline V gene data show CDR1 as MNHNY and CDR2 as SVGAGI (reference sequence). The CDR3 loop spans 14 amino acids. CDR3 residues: CASSYSGGGYEQYF. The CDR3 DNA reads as TGTGCCAGCAGTTACTCAGGGGGCGGTTACGAGCAGTACTTC.

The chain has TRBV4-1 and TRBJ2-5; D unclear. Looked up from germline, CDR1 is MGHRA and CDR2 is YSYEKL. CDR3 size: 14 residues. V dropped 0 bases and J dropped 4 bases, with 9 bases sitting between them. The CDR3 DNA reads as TGCGCCAGCAGCCAAGATCATAACAGAGAGACCCAGTACTTC. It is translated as CASSQDHNRETQYF.

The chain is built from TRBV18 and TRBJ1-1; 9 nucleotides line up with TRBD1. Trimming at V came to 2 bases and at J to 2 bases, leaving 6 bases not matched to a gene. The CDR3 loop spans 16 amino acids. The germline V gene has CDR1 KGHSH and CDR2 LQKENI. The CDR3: CASSPLPGQGNTEAFF. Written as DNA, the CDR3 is TGTGCCAGCTCACCATTACCGGGACAGGGAAACACTGAAGCTTTCTTT.

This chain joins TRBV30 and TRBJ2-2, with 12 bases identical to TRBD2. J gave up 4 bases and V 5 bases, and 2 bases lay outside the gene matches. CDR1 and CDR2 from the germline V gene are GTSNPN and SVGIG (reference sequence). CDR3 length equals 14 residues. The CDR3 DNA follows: TGTGCCTGGGGGGGACTAGCGGGCACCGGGGAGCTGTTTTTT. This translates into CAWGGLAGTGELFF.

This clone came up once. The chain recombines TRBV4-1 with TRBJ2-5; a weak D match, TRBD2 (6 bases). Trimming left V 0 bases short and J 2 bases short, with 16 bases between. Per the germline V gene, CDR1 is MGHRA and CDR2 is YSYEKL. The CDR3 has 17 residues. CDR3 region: CASSQDQGLPFQETQYF. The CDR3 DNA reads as TGCGCCAGCAGCCAAGATCAGGGACTGCCCTTTCAAGAGACCCAGTACTTC.

CDR3 sequence reads: CASSLTSGYQETQYF. The CDR3 DNA is TGCGCCAGCAGCCTAACTAGCGGATACCAAGAGACCCAGTACTTC. The rearrangement links TRBV5-1 to TRBJ2-5; 8 nucleotides line up with TRBD2. The germline V gene encodes CDR1 SGHRS and CDR2 YFSETQ. The CDR3 contains 15 residues. Trimming took 4 bases from V and 0 from J; bases not matched to a gene: 5.

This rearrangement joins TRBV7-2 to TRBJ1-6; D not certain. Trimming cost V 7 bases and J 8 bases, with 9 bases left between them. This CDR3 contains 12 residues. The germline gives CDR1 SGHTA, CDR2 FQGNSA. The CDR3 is CASNAGDSPLHF. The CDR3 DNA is TGTGCCAGCAACGCCGGGGATTCACCCCTCCACTTT.

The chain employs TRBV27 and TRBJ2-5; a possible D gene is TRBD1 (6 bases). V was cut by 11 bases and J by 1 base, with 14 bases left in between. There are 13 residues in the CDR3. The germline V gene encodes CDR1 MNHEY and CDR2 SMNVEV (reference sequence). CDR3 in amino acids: CAVSQGLQETQYF. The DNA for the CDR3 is TGTGCCGTATCACAGGGCCTCCAAGAGACCCAGTACTTC.

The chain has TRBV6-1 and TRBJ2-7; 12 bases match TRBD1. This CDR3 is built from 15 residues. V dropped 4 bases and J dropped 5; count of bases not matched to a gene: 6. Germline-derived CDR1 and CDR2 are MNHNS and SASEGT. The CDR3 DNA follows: TGTGCCAGCAGTGTGGGACAGGGGGCTGGGAACGAGCAGTACTTC. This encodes CASSVGQGAGNEQYF.